This is a list of T cell receptor beta chains from one sample in a study of cytomegalovirus exposure and HLA in healthy donors. Clones were read by immunoSEQ multiplex PCR, and TCRdb kept only the in-frame ones, dropping some. This sample's table has some 33,000 clones. The sample consisted of PBMCs. Receptor source: a female donor in good health and CMV-seronegative. CDR3s include the opening cysteine and the closing phenylalanine or tryptophan. The order of the fields is CDR3 protein, CDR3 DNA, J gene, clone size, V gene, CDR3 length, D gene. D genes are given only for firm matches. Size tells how often a clone was seen (once, few, many) or the class of an expanded clone, and some rows leave it out.

CASSLSGRSYEQYF TGTGCCAGCAGTTTGTCAGGGCGCTCCTACGAGCAGTACTTC TRBJ2-7 . TRBV28 14 .
CASSQIGAQVAGYTF TGCGCCAGCAGCCAAATCGGCGCGCAGGTCGCTGGCTACACCTTC TRBJ1-2 . TRBV4-3 15 .
CASSIDSSAGGTDTQYF TGTGCCAGCAGTATTGATTCTAGCGCCGGGGGCACAGATACGCAGTATTTT TRBJ2-3 . TRBV7-6 17 .
CASSFRGGLAGDGYTF TGTGCCAGCAGCTTTCGTGGCGGGTTGGCCGGTGATGGCTACACCTTC TRBJ1-2 . TRBV11-3 16 .
CAISGGASGNTIYF TGTGCCATCAGTGGGGGAGCCTCTGGAAACACCATATATTTT TRBJ1-3 . TRBV10-3 14 .
CASSPGTGGGETQYF TGTGCCAGTAGTCCCGGGACAGGGGGCGGTGAGACCCAGTACTTC TRBJ2-5 . TRBV19 15 TRBD1
CASSLWVAGVGTGELFF TGTGCCAGCAGCTTATGGGTAGCGGGGGTGGGCACCGGGGAGCTGTTTTTT TRBJ2-2 . TRBV7-2 17 TRBD2
CASSLASAQGYEQYF TGTGCCAGCAGCTTGGCCTCGGCGCAGGGTTACGAGCAGTACTTC TRBJ2-7 . TRBV5-6 15 .
CASSLTGSLVRAQHF TGTGCCAGCAGCTTGACAGGGAGTTTAGTCAGGGCCCAGCATTTT TRBJ1-5 . TRBV28 15 TRBD1
CASSIDGTYGYTF TGTGCCAGTAGTATAGATGGCACGTATGGCTACACCTTC TRBJ1-2 . TRBV19 13 .
CASTRGQKNSPLHF TGTGCCAGCACCAGGGGACAGAAAAATTCACCCCTCCACTTT TRBJ1-6 . TRBV28 14 TRBD1
CASSLAGGPYEQYF TGTGCCAGCAGCTTAGCGGGGGGCCCCTACGAGCAGTACTTC TRBJ2-7 . TRBV13 14 .
CASSLTPGGSNYGYTF TGTGCCAGCAGCTTAACCCCGGGGGGGTCTAACTATGGCTACACCTTC TRBJ1-2 . TRBV7-3 16 .
CASTAWGGAGGYGYTF TGTGCCAGCACCGCGTGGGGGGGCGCGGGGGGCTATGGCTACACCTTC TRBJ1-2 . TRBV28 16 .
CASSEGQGSTEAFF TGTGCCAGCAGCGAGGGACAGGGGTCCACTGAAGCTTTCTTT TRBJ1-1 . TRBV4-2 14 TRBD1
CASSVQGEDTQYF TGCGCCAGCAGCGTCCAGGGGGAAGATACGCAGTATTTT TRBJ2-3 . TRBV5-1 13 TRBD1
CSVEGGRGANTEAFF TGCAGCGTTGAAGGGGGGCGGGGGGCGAACACTGAAGCTTTCTTT TRBJ1-1 . TRBV29-1 15 .
CASSLRLAGENYEQYF TGTGCCAGCAGCTTGCGACTAGCGGGGGAGAACTACGAGCAGTACTTC TRBJ2-7 . TRBV7-9 16 TRBD2
CASSLTLASGANVLTF TGTGCCAGCAGCTTAACGTTGGCCTCTGGGGCCAACGTCCTGACTTTC TRBJ2-6 . TRBV7-9 16 .
CASSPWGGEENQPQHF TGTGCCAGCAGTCCCTGGGGGGGAGAGGAGAATCAGCCCCAGCATTTT TRBJ1-5 . TRBV6-6 16 .
CASSQEDRRYSNQPQHF TGCGCCAGCAGCCAAGAAGACAGGCGATATAGCAATCAGCCCCAGCATTTT TRBJ1-5 . TRBV4-3 17 .
CASSPRAGLGTEAFF TGTGCCAGCTCACCTAGGGCAGGGCTGGGTACTGAAGCTTTCTTT TRBJ1-1 . TRBV18 15 .
CASSPNTMTEAFF TGTGCCAGCAGCCCCAACACAATGACTGAAGCTTTCTTT TRBJ1-1 . TRBV7-3 13 .
CASSVGTVPLSGNTIYF TGTGCCAGCAGCGTCGGGACAGTTCCCCTCTCTGGAAACACCATATATTTT TRBJ1-3 . TRBV5-8 17 TRBD1
CASSTYRGSGNTIYF TGCGCCAGCAGCACCTACAGGGGATCTGGAAACACCATATATTTT TRBJ1-3 . TRBV5-1 15 TRBD1
CATSPNSQPQHF TGTGCCACCTCCCCGAACAGTCAGCCCCAGCATTTT TRBJ1-5 . TRBV10-3 12 .
CASITIPGGQETQYF TGCGCCAGCATCACAATTCCCGGGGGCCAAGAGACCCAGTACTTC TRBJ2-5 . TRBV5-1 15 .
CASSLVSRQGLYYGYTF TGTGCCAGCAGCTTAGTGTCGCGGCAGGGGCTTTACTATGGCTACACCTTC TRBJ1-2 . TRBV7-8 17 .
CASSEWSEGVQYF TGTGCCAGCAGTGAATGGAGTGAGGGGGTCCAGTACTTC TRBJ2-5 . TRBV2 13 .
CAPKVSNRGGNQPQHF TGCGCCCCCAAGGTCTCGAACAGGGGGGGTAATCAGCCCCAGCATTTT TRBJ1-5 . TRBV23-1 16 TRBD1
CASSLTGVSAKNIQYF TGTGCCAGCAGCTTGACAGGGGTCTCGGCCAAAAACATTCAGTACTTC TRBJ2-4 . TRBV13 16 TRBD1
CASSILGWAGSNYGYTF TGTGCCAGTAGTATCCTGGGTTGGGCAGGGTCTAACTATGGCTACACCTTC TRBJ1-2 . TRBV19 17 .
CASSKTSQETQYF TGTGCCAGCAGCAAGACTAGCCAAGAGACCCAGTACTTC TRBJ2-5 . TRBV7-3 13 .
CASSQDMASRYF TGCGCCAGCAGCCAAGATATGGCTTCTAGGTACTTC TRBJ2-7 . TRBV4-1 12 .
CASVRQASCLSGTQYF TGTGCCAGCGTCCGTCAGGCTAGCTGTCTTTCGGGGACCCAGTACTTC TRBJ2-5 . TRBV21-1 16 .
CASSPHKNTEAFF TGTGCCAGCTCACCACATAAGAACACTGAAGCTTTCTTT TRBJ1-1 . TRBV18 13 .
CASSQVGGGPRPNQPQHF TGCGCCAGCAGCCAAGTTGGGGGGGGTCCGAGACCCAATCAGCCCCAGCATTTT TRBJ1-5 . TRBV4-1 18 .
CASSEYGTHYGYTF TGTGCCAGCAGCGAATACGGGACACACTATGGCTACACCTTC TRBJ1-2 . TRBV9 14 .
CASRADRDGTEAFF TGTGCCAGCAGAGCGGACAGGGACGGCACTGAAGCTTTCTTT TRBJ1-1 . TRBV28 14 TRBD1
CASGGGWNGGYEQYF TGTGCCAGCGGGGGGGGGTGGAACGGGGGTTACGAGCAGTACTTC TRBJ2-7 . TRBV2 15 TRBD2
CASSLRGPFYNEQFF TGTGCCAGCAGTTTGCGGGGCCCCTTCTACAATGAGCAGTTCTTC TRBJ2-1 . TRBV28 15 .
CASRQGSPYEQYF TGCGCCAGCAGGCAGGGGAGTCCCTACGAGCAGTACTTC TRBJ2-7 . TRBV5-1 13 .
CASSVNGGIDEQFF TGTGCCAGCAGCGTAAACGGAGGGATCGATGAGCAGTTCTTC TRBJ2-1 . TRBV7-3 14 .
CASSENPSSGNTIYF TGTGCCAGCAGTGAGAACCCCAGCTCTGGAAACACCATATATTTT TRBJ1-3 medium-sized TRBV6-1 15 .